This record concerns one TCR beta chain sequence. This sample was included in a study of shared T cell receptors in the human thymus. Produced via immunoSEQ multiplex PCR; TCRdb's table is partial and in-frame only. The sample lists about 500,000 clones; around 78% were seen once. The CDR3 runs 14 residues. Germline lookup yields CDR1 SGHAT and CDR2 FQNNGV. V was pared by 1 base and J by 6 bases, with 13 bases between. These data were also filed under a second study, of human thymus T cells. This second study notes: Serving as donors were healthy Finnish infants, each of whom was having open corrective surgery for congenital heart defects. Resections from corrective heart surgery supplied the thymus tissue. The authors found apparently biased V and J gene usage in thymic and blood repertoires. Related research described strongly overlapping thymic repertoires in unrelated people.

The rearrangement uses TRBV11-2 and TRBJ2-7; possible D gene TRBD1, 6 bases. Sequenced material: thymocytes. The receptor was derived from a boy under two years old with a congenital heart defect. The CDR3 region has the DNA TGTGCCAGCAGCTTAGTCGACAGGCGGCCCGAGCAGTACTTC. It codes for CASSLVDRRPEQYF.